This T cell receptor beta chain was recorded in a study of blood T cell repertoires in COVID-19. Overall study context: There were acute and convalescent COVID-19 samples, and they came from the United States, Italy and Spain. T cells, B-cell-depleted T cells, or PBMCs provided the cDNA or gDNA that served as material.

Authors' data handling: Cell counts per sample came from amplifying reference gene primers. Only in-frame clones appear in the TCRdb table, and some are missing; sequencing was by immunoSEQ multiplex PCR. V, J and clone size were drawn from that table, and D and trimming were deduced from the DNA. The sample consists of about 220,000 clones, more than 70% of them appearing once. The sequenced material came from peripheral blood. The sequence came from a human donor in a cohort sampled during active COVID-19.

The CDR3 here is CASSDPRRSSYEQYF. CDR3 sequence (DNA): TGTGCCAGCAGTGATCCACGGCGGAGCTCCTACGAGCAGTACTTC. This chain links TRBV6-4 with TRBJ2-7; no reliable D call. The germline CDR1 and CDR2 sequences are MRHNA and SNTAGT. This CDR3 is 15 amino acids long. V lost 3 bases, J lost 0 bases, and 12 bases lay in between.